Listed below are T cell receptor beta chains from one sample, sequenced in a study of T-cell reconstitution after alpha-beta-depleted transplantation in children. TCRdb ran MiXCR on the PCR reads and lists one entry per CDR3 protein. Here the sample spans hundreds of thousands of distinct CDR3 sequences, 13% being singletons. Material: PBMCs, obtained from the stem cell graft. Receptors were obtained from a human donor who donated a stem cell graft to a child with Fanconi anemia. Each CDR3 is given with its conserved first and last residue. The order of the fields is CDR3 length, clone size, D gene, V gene, J gene, CDR3 protein, CDR3 DNA. The D gene is left open where the match is weak. Expanded clones get a size class; other rows say once, few or many, or leave the size out.

13	few	-	TRBV11-2	TRBJ2-2	CATMGTNTGELFF	TGTGCCACCATGGGCACGAACACCGGGGAGCTGTTTTTT
15	-	TRBD1	TRBV5-4	TRBJ2-7	CASSNGQGPLYEQYF	TGTGCCAGCAGTAATGGACAGGGTCCGTTGTACGAGCAGTACTTC
18	few	-	TRBV28	TRBJ1-6	CASLLRDNNPRANSPLHF	TGTGCCAGCTTACTCCGGGACAACAACCCTAGGGCGAATTCACCCCTCCACTTT
15	few	TRBD1	TRBV4-2	TRBJ1-5	CASSQEQQGHQPQHF	TGTGCCAGCAGCCAAGAGCAACAGGGGCATCAGCCCCAGCATTTT
14	few	-	TRBV6-1	TRBJ1-1	CASSERGGNTEAFF	TGTGCCAGCAGTGAAAGGGGGGGGAACACTGAAGCTTTCTTT
15	few	-	TRBV5-1	TRBJ2-1	CASSLASGVNNEQFF	TGCGCCAGCAGCTTGGCTAGTGGGGTTAACAATGAGCAGTTCTTC
19	few	-	TRBV19	TRBJ1-1	CASSIVIHTPNFRVPEAFF	TGTGCCAGTAGTATAGTGATTCATACACCTAACTTCAGAGTCCCTGAAGCTTTCTTT
16	few	-	TRBV18	TRBJ2-3	CASSPGPGRLTDTQYF	TGTGCCAGCTCACCCGGACCCGGGCGCCTCACAGATACGCAGTATTTT
13	-	TRBD2	TRBV6-5	TRBJ2-7	CASSYRGAYEQYF	TGTGCCAGCAGTTACCGGGGGGCCTACGAGCAGTACTTC
11	-	-	TRBV30	TRBJ1-2	CALGGDYGYTF	TGTGCCTTAGGGGGAGACTATGGCTACACCTTC
15	many	-	TRBV5-1	TRBJ1-3	CASSRGQSSGNTIYF	TGCGCCAGCAGCCGGGGGCAGAGCTCTGGAAACACCATATATTTT
13	few	-	TRBV15	TRBJ1-5	CATSQDVNQPQHF	TGTGCCACCAGTCAGGACGTAAATCAGCCCCAGCATTTT